The sequence of this T cell receptor beta chain was determined in a study of OX40 agonist ivuxolimab in advanced cancers. The wider study: While on treatment, patients had intravenous ivuxolimab at 0.01 to 10 mg/kg every 2 weeks.

Findings and limits, study-wide: Certain nonresponding patients likewise had low normalized T-cell clonal expansion.

With regard to this clone: Its antigen is undetermined.

The CDR3 consists of 14 residues. Germline assignment: CDR1 SGHRS and CDR2 YFSETQ. V was shortened by 0 bases and J by 0 bases, with 5 bases between the two germline ends. Repertoires were generated with immunoSEQ multiplex PCR, while TCRdb's copy carries only in-frame clones and drops some. The sample has about 75,000 clones, more than 90% seen once. Cycle 7 day 1, cycle 4 day 1, and baseline were the timepoints at which blood was sampled. This specimen consisted of CD4+ or CD8+ T cells sorted from blood, obtained in a trial of the OX40 agonist ivuxolimab. The genes are TRBV5-1 and TRBJ2-3; no clear D. The receptor's source is an adult with an advanced solid tumor such as melanoma, head and neck, liver or kidney cancer. The CDR3: CASSLADSTDTQYF. The CDR3 DNA reads as TGCGCCAGCAGCTTGGCGGACAGCACAGATACGCAGTATTTT.